This T cell receptor (beta chain) was identified during a study of beta chain features in type 1 diabetes. A word on this clone: What it binds is not known.

This CDR3 contains 16 residues. Deletions cut 1 base from V and 0 bases from J, with 11 bases between. The germline gives CDR1 SGHTA, CDR2 FQGTGA. Study results and caveats: Fewer insertions but more deletions were seen at VDJ junctions in type 1 diabetes patients. For Type 1 diabetes patients, all four CD4+ subsets carried TCRB CDR3s that were moderately but significantly shorter. A possible short-template PCR bias applies equally to patients and controls.

Every isolated RNA sample was fully reverse transcribed, so sequencing captured expressed TCRB transcripts. Produced via immunoSEQ multiplex PCR; TCRdb's table is partial and in-frame only. The table has over 200,000 clones, roughly 10% seen once. Material for sequencing was naive CD4+ T cells from blood. The chain carries TRBV7-3 and TRBJ2-3; weak D call: TRBD2 (5 bases). The receptor was derived from a man aged 30 to 39 with type 1 diabetes. CDR3 region: CASSLRGRPSTDTQYF. CDR3 coding DNA: TGTGCCAGCAGCTTAAGAGGGCGACCTAGCACAGATACGCAGTATTTT.